A single T cell receptor beta chain is shown here with its context. The entry originates in a study of blood T cell repertoires in COVID-19. Germline V gives CDR1 MNHEY, CDR2 SVGAGI. This CDR3 spans 15 amino acids. Trimming took 6 bases from V and 1 from J, leaving 14 bases between them. Repertoires were generated with immunoSEQ multiplex PCR, while TCRdb's copy carries only in-frame clones and drops some. This table has 250,000 to 300,000 clones, roughly 85% appearing once. The receptor was isolated from a man aged 55 to 70 who had recovered from COVID-19. Sequencing input: peripheral blood. The chain has TRBV6-5 and TRBJ2-3; D is possibly TRBD2 (5 bases). CDR3 amino acids: CASSPWGAGTDTQYF. For the CDR3, the DNA is TGTGCCAGCAGCCCGTGGGGAGCGGGCACAGATACGCAGTATTTT.